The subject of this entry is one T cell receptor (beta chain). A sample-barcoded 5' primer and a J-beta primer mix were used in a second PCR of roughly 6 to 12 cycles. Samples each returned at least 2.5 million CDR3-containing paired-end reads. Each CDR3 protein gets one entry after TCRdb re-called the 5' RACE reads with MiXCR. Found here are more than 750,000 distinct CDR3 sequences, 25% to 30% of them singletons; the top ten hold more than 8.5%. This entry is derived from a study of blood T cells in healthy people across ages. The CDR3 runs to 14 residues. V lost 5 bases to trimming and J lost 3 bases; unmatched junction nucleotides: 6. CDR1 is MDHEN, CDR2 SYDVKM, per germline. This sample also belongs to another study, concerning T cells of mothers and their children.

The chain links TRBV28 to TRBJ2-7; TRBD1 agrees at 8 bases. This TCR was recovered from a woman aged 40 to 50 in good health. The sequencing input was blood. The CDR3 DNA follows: TGTGCCAGCAGTCTACAGGGGGAACTCTACGAGCAGTACTTC. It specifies CASSLQGELYEQYF.